This TCR beta chain emerged from a study of shared clonotypes between healthy human individuals (dated by TCRdb to about 2020). Turning to the overall study: A couple of women and a few men aged 18 to 49 years were included in the cohort. Per donor, three plates each were used for CD4 naive and CD4 memory, two for CD8 naive, and one for CD8 memory. Per donor, leukapheresis produced somewhere between about 0.94 and 9.5 billion PBMCs. To increase sequencing depth and limit assay-specific biases, different laboratories used diverse techniques to prepare libraries and sequence TCR repertoires. The study deeply sequenced blood TCR repertoires of five healthy adults to estimate repertoire size and the extent of clonotype sharing between individuals.

CDR1 and CDR2 were assigned from the germline V gene (reference sequence) as LNHDA and SQIVND. V loses 1 base at its end and J loses 4 bases; junction bases beyond the gene matches: 5. The CDR3 covers 17 residues, taking in both the cysteine and the phenylalanine. This entry keeps only the CDR3 DNA: 51 bases, framed from base 1. This clone was seen a single time. Its antigen is currently not known. No quality values exist for individual bases; no much larger clone is one base distant. General findings and caveats noted by the study authors: Because the study included only a small number of donors, the genetic and exposure-history diversity represented was limited. Pairwise subsampling indicated that sequencing depth was expected to affect the degree of clonotype sharing among donors. Across a handful of donors, approximately 5% of naive CD4, 3% to 3.5% of naive CD8, 2.3% of memory CD4, and 0.3% to 0.45% of memory CD8 clonotypes were shared. Sampling was restricted to blood, and TCR repertoires in tissue are likely to differ from TCR repertoires in blood. Naive subsets generally had larger estimated clonotype richness than memory subsets. Compared with non-shared clonotypes, the clonotypes found in all four sorted-subset donors had higher generation probabilities. Even with the large sequencing depth, rarefaction of the sorted-subset datasets indicated that sequencing was incomplete.

Using the deep immunoSEQ assay, multiplex PCR amplified TCR CDR3 regions from genomic DNA. Genomic DNA extracted from each cell subset was distributed evenly over all wells of several immunoSEQ 96-well plates, and each plate served as one replicate. For sorted subsets, roughly 0.2 ug genomic DNA, equal to about 30,000 T cell genomes, was loaded into each replicate PCR. Purified libraries were measured with a Qubit 3.0 fluorometer, size-checked on a Bioanalyzer 2100, and measured again with the KAPA Library Quantification kit. Every immunoSEQ 96-well plate was sequenced on a separate single-read 150-cycle Illumina NextSeq 550 flow cell. Concerning the study's data processing: Because the immunoSEQ output held only junctional sequences and lacked quality scores, the filtering could not match the filtering applied to full-length reads. Sequences were annotated with PyIR, a Python wrapper for IgBLAST v1.9, using IMGT germline references to assign V/J genes and CDR3. Any read was removed if the V/J assignment was weak (E-value above 1e-6), the CDR3 was missing, or the read contained stop codons, out-of-frame junctions, or ambiguous translated residues. V3J clonotypes were defined as sequences sharing an identical inferred V gene, J gene, and CDR3 amino acid sequence. To compute the percentage overlap between repertoires, the number of shared unique clonotypes was divided by the size of the smaller repertoire. RTK rarefaction, the Chao1 estimator, and Recon v2.1 estimates of unobserved clonotypes were used to assess repertoire richness. Generation probabilities were computed with OLGA for all TCRbeta clonotypes obtained by the gDNA method from a few donors. TCRdb provides this immuneACCESS table in a form limited to in-frame rearrangements. Some clones are lacking; in checked studies, under half of them reflect an unresolved V gene, and why the rest are absent is not known. V and J calls plus clone size are reproduced from that table; the DNA served to infer D and trimming. The sample table lists about 1 million clones, approximately 72% of them with a count of one. The ten largest clonotypes hold 1.4% to 1.5% of the sample.

The donors were healthy, HIV-negative adults who had no recently reported acute infections or vaccinations. Only Caucasian adults living in Nashville, Tennessee, USA were represented among the donors. CD4+ T cells were enriched through magnetic negative selection, after which naive cells were positively selected on CD45RA and the remaining negative fraction served as the memory subset. Blood was collected by leukapheresis, and PBMCs were isolated by Ficoll-Histopaque density gradient centrifugation and then cryopreserved in liquid nitrogen vapor phase. Analytical flow cytometry was used to check the purity and quantity of each magnetically sorted T cell population. Genomic DNA was isolated from every sorted fraction and measured by UV absorbance on a Nanodrop 2000c.

This receptor was identified in a man aged 18 to 35 in good health. In this chain, TRBV19 is recombined with TRBJ2-1; 12 junctional bases match TRBD2. The sample comprised memory CD4+ T cells sorted from blood. The cell subset or site label here, explained by the study, means: CD45RA-negative fraction. The CDR3 reads as follows: CASSIGSLAGGYNEQFF. The DNA sequence is as follows: TGTGCCAGTAGTATAGGTTCCCTAGCGGGAGGGTACAATGAGCAGTTCTTC. Here the CDR3 is joined to the reference TRBV19 and TRBJ2-1 genes, and the full variable domain is: DGGITQSPKYLFRKEGQNVTLSCEQNLNHDAMYWYRQDPGQGLRLIYYSQIVNDFQKGDIAEGYSVSREKKESFPLTVTSAQKNPTAFYLCASSIGSLAGGYNEQFFGPGTRLTVL.